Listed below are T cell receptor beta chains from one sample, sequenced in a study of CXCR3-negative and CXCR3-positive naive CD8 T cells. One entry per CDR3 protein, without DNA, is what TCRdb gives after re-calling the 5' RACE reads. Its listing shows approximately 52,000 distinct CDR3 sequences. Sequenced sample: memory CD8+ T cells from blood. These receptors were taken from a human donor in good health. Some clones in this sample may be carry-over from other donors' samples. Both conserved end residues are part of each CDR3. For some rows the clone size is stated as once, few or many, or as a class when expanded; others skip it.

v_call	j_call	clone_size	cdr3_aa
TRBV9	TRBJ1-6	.	CASSVAGPPLHF
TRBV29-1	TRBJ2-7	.	CSVLAGPPYEQYF
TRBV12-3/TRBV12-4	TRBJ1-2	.	CASSPWGTGANYGYTF
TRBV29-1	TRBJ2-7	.	CSVAPGSSYEQYF
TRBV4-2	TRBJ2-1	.	CASSQDFSVNEQFF
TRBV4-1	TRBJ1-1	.	CASSQDWAGSMNTEAFF
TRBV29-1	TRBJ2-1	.	CSVETDSLYLQFF
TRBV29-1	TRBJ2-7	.	CSVGTGTGEQYF
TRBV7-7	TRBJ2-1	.	CASSERTSGGALSYNEQFF
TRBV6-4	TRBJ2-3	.	CASSDVPGETDTQYF
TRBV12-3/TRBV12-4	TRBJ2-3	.	CASSSGGPGDTQYF
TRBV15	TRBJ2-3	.	CATSLSRGGGPDTQYF
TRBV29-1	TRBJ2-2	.	CSVRSPPGELFF
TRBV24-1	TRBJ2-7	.	CATSDSTYEQYF
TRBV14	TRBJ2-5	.	CASSNTFPETQYF
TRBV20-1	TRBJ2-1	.	CSARGVWSGQRLENEQFF
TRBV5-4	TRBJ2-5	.	CASSLRSEQETQYF
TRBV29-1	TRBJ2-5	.	CSVKWDGIETQYF
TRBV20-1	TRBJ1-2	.	CSARDAGGVTYGYTF
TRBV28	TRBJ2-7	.	CASSFLRGQGQSEQYF
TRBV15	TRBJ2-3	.	CATSREGDTQYF
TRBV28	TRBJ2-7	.	CASSPPAYEQYF
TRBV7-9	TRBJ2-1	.	CASSPGLAGPSYNEQFF
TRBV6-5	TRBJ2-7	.	CASSQTARRPYEQYF
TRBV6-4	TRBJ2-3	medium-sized	CASSDSGGADTQYF
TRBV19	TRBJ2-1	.	CASSIVGGEQFF
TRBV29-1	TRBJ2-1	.	CSVPGGARNEQFF
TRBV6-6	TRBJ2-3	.	CASSLGTGETDTQYF
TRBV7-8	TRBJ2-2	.	CASSLVVGANTGELFF
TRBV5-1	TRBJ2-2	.	CASSLGTANTGELFF
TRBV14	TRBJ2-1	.	CASSTGLAVSSYNEQFF
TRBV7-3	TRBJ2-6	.	CASSLNSGTGANVLTF
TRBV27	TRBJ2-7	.	CASRLTGTGSTYEQYF
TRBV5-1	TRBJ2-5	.	CASSRGGFGETQYF
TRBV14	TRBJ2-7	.	CASSQHPGQGVIEQYF